This entry describes one T cell receptor beta chain. Produced via immunoSEQ multiplex PCR; TCRdb's table is partial and in-frame only. The sample lists roughly 280,000 clones, just under 90% occurring once. The data stem from a study of blood T cell repertoires in COVID-19. Study-level background: Sources were T cells, B-cell-depleted T cells, or PBMCs; the material itself was cDNA or gDNA.

Recruits, aged about 18 to 95 years, lived in about two dozen US areas. Among Cohort 3 donors, those recovered had two negative PCRs, clearance, or symptom resolution. J lost 4 bases, V lost 4 bases, and 6 bases had no gene match. Looked up from germline, CDR1 is LNHDA and CDR2 is SQIVND (reference sequence). CDR3 length: 15 amino acids. V and J are TRBV19 and TRBJ2-2; 7 bases agree with TRBD2. The source is a woman aged 60-75 years who had recovered from COVID-19. The sequencing sample was made of PBMCs or T cells enriched from blood (not recorded which). The CDR3 DNA sequence: TGTGCCAGTAGTACCGAGCGGGGAAGCACCGGGGAGCTGTTTTTT. Its translation: CASSTERGSTGELFF.